These 23 T cell receptor beta chains were all obtained from the same sample, sequenced in a study of blood T cell repertoires in COVID-19. TCRdb's table, derived via immunoSEQ multiplex PCR, lists solely in-frame clones and lacks some. The sample lists a few hundred thousand clones; less than 90% were seen once. The sequenced sample consisted of peripheral blood. Receptors were obtained from a man between 60 and 75 years old with acute or convalescent COVID-19.

The J gene is TRBJ2-2, the V gene TRBV2; 8 bases agree with TRBD2. Germline V lookup: CDR1 SNHLY, CDR2 FYNNEI. V shed 11 bases, J shed 3 bases, and the junction held 8 bases outside the gene matches. This CDR3 has 14 amino acids. The CDR3 DNA sequence: TGTGCCCGGCGGGGGGCCGCGGACACCGGGGAGCTGTTTTTT. Its translation: CARRGAADTGELFF.

The CDR3 DNA is TGCGCCAGCAGCTTGACTAGCGGGGCCCTCAATGAGCAGTTCTTC. Amino acid sequence: CASSLTSGALNEQFF. The V gene is TRBV5-1, the J gene TRBJ2-1; 10 bases are shared with TRBD2. Trimming took 1 base from V and 6 from J; bases not matched to a gene: 4. Per the germline V gene, CDR1 is SGHRS and CDR2 is YFSETQ. The CDR3 loop spans 15 amino acids.

The chain is built from TRBV2 and TRBJ1-5; D remains unclear. This CDR3 is 13 amino acids long. Trimming took off 7 bases at V and 1 base at J, with 8 bases between the two ends. Germline V gives CDR1 SNHLY, CDR2 FYNNEI. This chain's CDR3 is CASTTESNQPQHF. The CDR3 nucleotides read TGTGCCAGCACCACAGAGAGCAATCAGCCCCAGCATTTT.

The chain has TRBV15 and TRBJ1-5; TRBD1 agrees at 8 bases. CDR1 is LNHNV, CDR2 YYDKDF, per germline (reference sequence). The length of the CDR3 is 18 residues. With V trimmed by 0 bases and J by 9 bases, 16 bases remained unmatched. CDR3 nucleotide sequence: TGTGCCACCAGCAGAGAGAGAGGGTACGGGACAGGTTCTCCGCCCCAGCATTTT. Its translation: CATSRERGYGTGSPPQHF.

The chain has TRBV5-1 and TRBJ2-6; 11 bases match TRBD1. Germline CDR1 SGHRS, CDR2 YFSETQ. The CDR3 spans 22 residues. The V segment lost 3 bases and the J segment 3 bases; nucleotides outside the gene matches: 20. CDR3 in amino acids: CASSWWTGGGRLARFGANVLTF. CDR3 in DNA: TGCGCCAGCAGCTGGTGGACAGGGGGCGGGAGGTTGGCTAGGTTTGGGGCCAACGTCCTGACTTTC.

The chain joins TRBV11-2 to TRBJ2-1; TRBD2 is a possible D gene (6 bases). Germline V gene data show CDR1 as SGHAT and CDR2 as FQNNGV. The CDR3 sequence is 14 residues long. Trimming left V 4 bases short and J 6 bases short, with 13 bases between. This chain's CDR3 is CASSSPGLINEQFF. CDR3 coding DNA: TGTGCCAGCAGCTCCCCGGGACTTATCAATGAGCAGTTCTTC.

V is TRBV10-3 and J is TRBJ2-7; 8 bases are shared with TRBD1. V trimming: 5 bases; J trimming: 3 bases; junction bases outside the gene matches: 12. CDR1 and CDR2 from the germline V gene are ENHRY and SYGVKD. The CDR3 has 16 residues. The CDR3 sequence is CAISSGGARLNYEQYF. The CDR3 DNA is TGTGCCATCAGTTCAGGGGGCGCCCGCCTTAACTACGAGCAGTACTTC.

The rearrangement uses TRBV29-1 and TRBJ1-1, with D maybe TRBD1 (6 bases). Looked up from germline, CDR1 is SQVTM and CDR2 is ANQGSEA. The CDR3 length is 13 residues. Trimming stripped 4 bases from V and 5 bases from J, with 14 bases between. As DNA, the CDR3 is TGCAGCGTTGTTTATTCGACAGGAACTGAAGCTTTCTTT. Encoded protein: CSVVYSTGTEAFF.

The rearrangement joins TRBV7-8 to TRBJ2-7, with D maybe TRBD1 (6 bases). CDR3 length: 15 amino acids. Germline V CDR1 and CDR2: SGHVS, FQNEAQ. The V end lost 4 bases, the J end lost 2 bases, and 15 bases lay between the germline ends. The DNA for the CDR3 is TGTGCCAGCAGCTCACTTTTCGGACAGACCTACGAGCAGTACTTC. This translates into CASSSLFGQTYEQYF.

The chain has TRBV7-2 and TRBJ2-5; D is perhaps TRBD1 (8 bases). CDR1 and CDR2 (germline): SGHTA, FQGNSA. V lost 6 bases and J lost 4, with 15 bases in between. This CDR3 is 14 amino acids long. CDR3 sequence (DNA): TGTGCCAGCAGAGCAGGGGGCGGGGGAGAGACCCAGTACTTC. Encoded protein: CASRAGGGGETQYF.

The V and J genes are TRBV11-2 and TRBJ2-2; perhaps TRBD2 as D (5 bases). Per germline, CDR1 SGHAT and CDR2 FQNNGV. Trimming pared 0 bases from V and 6 bases from J, leaving 17 bases between. The length of the CDR3 is 17 residues. In nucleotides, the CDR3 is TGTGCCAGCAGCTTAGATGAGTTGTGGGAGTATGCCGGGGAGCTGTTTTTT. As protein: CASSLDELWEYAGELFF.

The chain couples TRBV5-1 to TRBJ2-3; 9 bases match TRBD1. This CDR3 region has 14 residues. Trimming removed 0 bases from V and 6 bases from J; junction bases left unmatched: 2. Germline loops: CDR1 SGHRS, CDR2 YFSETQ. CDR3 sequence (DNA): TGCGCCAGCAGCTTGGGGACAGGGGTGGATACGCAGTATTTT. Amino acids: CASSLGTGVDTQYF.

The chain has TRBV5-1 and TRBJ1-2, with D unresolved. The CDR3 is made up of 14 amino acids. The germline V and J ends were trimmed by 4 bases and 0 bases, with 10 bases remaining between them. The germline gives CDR1 SGHRS, CDR2 YFSETQ. The CDR3 sequence is CASSPDTSNYGYTF. The CDR3 DNA reads as TGCGCCAGCAGCCCAGACACTTCTAACTATGGCTACACCTTC.

The chain couples TRBV10-3 to TRBJ2-3; 8 nucleotides align to TRBD2. There are 12 residues in the CDR3. The V gene end was trimmed by 6 bases and the J gene end by 6 bases; junction bases not matched to a gene: 2. CDR1 is ENHRY and CDR2 is SYGVKD in the germline V gene. The CDR3 DNA reads as TGTGCCATCAGCGGGGGGGCGGATACGCAGTATTTT. This gives the protein CAISGGADTQYF.

This chain uses TRBV10-3 with TRBJ2-2; 7 bases fit TRBD1. The CDR3 spans 16 residues. Germline trimming cut 2 bases from V and 1 base from J; bases unmatched to any gene: 4. The germline CDR1 and CDR2 sequences are ENHRY and SYGVKD. The CDR3 is CAISERGGLNTGELFF. The CDR3 DNA reads as TGTGCCATCAGTGAGAGAGGGGGCCTGAACACCGGGGAGCTGTTTTTT.

This clone was counted a single time. The chain links TRBV28 to TRBJ1-3; D not resolved. Deletions cut 7 bases from V and 0 bases from J, with 13 bases between. Germline V gene sequence: CDR1 MDHEN, CDR2 SYDVKM. The CDR3 sequence is 15 residues long. In nucleotides, the CDR3 is TGTGCCAGCATTCCCCTCGGGAACTCTGGAAACACCATATATTTT. Its translation: CASIPLGNSGNTIYF.

J is TRBJ1-5 and V is TRBV19, with 9 nucleotides matching TRBD1. The germline CDR1 and CDR2 sequences are LNHDA and SQIVND (reference sequence). The CDR3 consists of 17 residues. After removal of 2 bases from V and 9 bases from J, the junction contained 14 bases not matched to a gene. The CDR3 DNA sequence: TGTGCCAGTAGTATATCGACTCCCGGGACAGGGAACGGGCCCCAGCATTTT. It yields the protein CASSISTPGTGNGPQHF.

In DNA, the CDR3 is TGTGCCAGCAGCTTAGAACAGGGGAGGTTTGCTGGAAACACCATATATTTT. It specifies CASSLEQGRFAGNTIYF. The rearrangement joins TRBV7-9 to TRBJ1-3, with 7 bases identical to TRBD1. The CDR3 consists of 17 residues. Germline V gene lookup returns CDR1 SEHNR and CDR2 FQNEAQ (reference sequence). Trimming took 1 base from V and 2 from J; bases not matched to a gene: 8.

This chain's CDR3 is CSVAIGLLYTDTQYF. The CDR3 nucleotides are TGCAGCGTTGCGATAGGACTACTCTACACAGATACGCAGTATTTT. This chain uses TRBV29-1 with TRBJ2-3; D perhaps matches TRBD2 (6 bases). V lost 4 bases to trimming and J lost 2 bases, with 16 bases between them. This CDR3 contains 15 residues. Germline V gene lookup returns CDR1 SQVTM and CDR2 ANQGSEA.

The table lists this clone with a count of one. The chain is built from TRBV29-1 and TRBJ1-2, with D perhaps TRBD1 (6 bases). The CDR3 contains 14 residues. Germline CDR1 and CDR2: SQVTM and ANQGSEA. V dropped 2 bases and J dropped 6 bases, with 16 bases sitting between them. CDR3 DNA: TGCAGCGTTGAAAGGGGATCGAGGACAGATGGCTACACCTTC. Its protein product is CSVERGSRTDGYTF.

The chain joins TRBV7-8 to TRBJ2-2, with TRBD2 identical over 13 bases. CDR1 and CDR2 from the germline V gene are SGHVS and FQNEAQ. V dropped 5 bases and J dropped 6; count of bases not matched to a gene: 9. CDR3 size: 17 residues. DNA for the CDR3: TGTGCCAGCAGCCCGACACTAGCGGGAGGGCCCGCCGGGGAGCTGTTTTTT. Its protein is CASSPTLAGGPAGELFF.

The rearrangement links TRBV18 to TRBJ2-7, with 9 bases matching TRBD1. Germline V lookup: CDR1 KGHSH, CDR2 LQKENI. The J segment lost 3 bases and the V segment lost 5 bases, leaving 8 bases of the junction unmatched. This CDR3 comprises 15 residues. The CDR3 loop reads CASSDRTGAIYEQYF. CDR3 in DNA: TGTGCCAGCTCAGACAGGACAGGGGCCATCTACGAGCAGTACTTC.

The chain combines TRBV10-1 with TRBJ2-7; 8 nucleotides align to TRBD2. CDR3 length: 16 residues. V lost 6 bases, J lost 2 bases, and 12 bases stayed unmatched. From germline, CDR1 is WNHNN and CDR2 SYGVQD (reference sequence). CDR3: CASSSGGAGGTYEQYF. The CDR3 nucleotides are TGCGCCAGCAGCTCCGGAGGCGCGGGGGGAACCTACGAGCAGTACTTC.